Shown below are 18 T cell receptor beta chains from a single sample sequenced in a study of cytomegalovirus exposure and HLA in healthy donors. Assay: immunoSEQ multiplex PCR; the TCRdb copy retains only in-frame clones and omits some. The table has approximately 99,000 clones, around 82% seen once. The sequencing sample was made of PBMCs. These receptors originate from a woman younger than 30 in good health and CMV-seronegative.

The chain links TRBV5-4 to TRBJ2-7; 9 nucleotides agree with TRBD1. The CDR3 contains 14 residues. Germline CDR1 reads SGHNT; CDR2 reads YYREEE (reference sequence). With V trimmed by 1 base and J by 6 bases, 5 bases remained unmatched. The CDR3 DNA follows: TGTGCCAGCAGCTTGTGGGACAGGGTTAGCGAGCAGTACTTC. This codes for CASSLWDRVSEQYF.

The J gene is TRBJ2-3, the V gene TRBV4-2; 9 nucleotides line up with TRBD2. The CDR3 contains 16 residues. Per the germline V gene, CDR1 is LGHNA and CDR2 is YNFKEQ. The ends lost 6 bases at V and 0 bases at J; junction bases unmatched: 7. CDR3 nucleotide sequence: TGTGCCAGCAGTGGGACTAGCAGAACTAGCACAGATACGCAGTATTTT. It is translated as CASSGTSRTSTDTQYF.

This clone was counted a single time. The chain is built from TRBV11-3 and TRBJ2-1; D might be TRBD1 (6 bases). CDR3 size: 13 residues. Germline CDR1 and CDR2: SGHNT and YENEEA. V gave up 0 bases and J gave up 7 bases, with 7 bases separating them. CDR3 loop: CASSLEGANEQFF. The CDR3 nucleotides are TGTGCCAGCAGCTTAGAGGGGGCAAATGAGCAGTTCTTC.

V and J are TRBV7-9 and TRBJ1-5; 7 bases align to TRBD1. Trimming cost V 4 bases and J 3 bases; bases outside gene matches: 6. CDR3 length equals 15 residues. Germline V lookup: CDR1 SEHNR, CDR2 FQNEAQ (reference sequence). This CDR3 reads CASSSPTGPNQPQHF. In DNA, the CDR3 is TGTGCCAGCAGCTCACCGACAGGGCCCAATCAGCCCCAGCATTTT.

This chain joins TRBV9 and TRBJ2-3; 8 nucleotides match TRBD2. The V and J ends lost 0 bases and 2 bases, in that order; junction bases with no gene match: 5. The CDR3 has 16 amino acids. CDR1 is SGDLS and CDR2 is YYNGEE in the germline V gene. The CDR3 coding sequence is TGTGCCAGCAGCGTAGCTGCGGGGGGACTCACAGATACGCAGTATTTT. This encodes CASSVAAGGLTDTQYF.

This clone was detected a few times. The chain is built from TRBV6-1 and TRBJ1-3; 12 bases fit TRBD1. CDR3 size: 20 residues. Germline CDR1 reads MNHNS; CDR2 reads SASEGT. V trimming: 2 bases; J trimming: 3 bases; junction bases outside the gene matches: 14. The CDR3 coding sequence is TGTGCCAGCAGTGAATGGGGACAGGGGGCGATATCACTAAGTGGAAACACCATATATTTT. Protein: CASSEWGQGAISLSGNTIYF.

This chain links TRBV27 with TRBJ1-2, with 11 nucleotides matching TRBD1. CDR3 size: 15 residues. The V gene's germline CDR1 is MNHEY and CDR2 SMNVEV (reference sequence). The V segment lost 4 bases and the J segment 8 bases; nucleotides outside the gene matches: 9. This CDR3 reads CASSSPGQGVEGYTF. The CDR3 DNA follows: TGTGCCAGCAGTTCTCCGGGACAGGGGGTGGAAGGCTACACCTTC.

This rearrangement joins TRBV10-1 to TRBJ1-1, with D unclear. Deletions cut 6 bases from V and 5 bases from J, with 13 bases between. The CDR3 contains 13 residues. The V gene's germline CDR1 is WNHNN and CDR2 SYGVQD (reference sequence). The CDR3 bases are TGCGCCAGCAGGGCAGGTCTAAATACTGAAGCTTTCTTT. Its translation is CASRAGLNTEAFF.

CDR3 sequence reads: CASSEKEDTEAFF. The CDR3 nucleotides read TGTGCCAGCAGCGAGAAAGAGGACACTGAAGCTTTCTTT. V is TRBV11-3 and J is TRBJ1-1; D remains ambiguous. The CDR3 consists of 13 residues. V shed 5 bases and J shed 3 bases, with 10 bases lying between them. Germline CDR1 reads SGHNT; CDR2 reads YENEEA.

The chain combines TRBV5-4 with TRBJ2-7; D is unclear. With 1 base removed from V and 2 bases from J, the gap between germline ends came to 4 bases. CDR3 length: 12 amino acids. Germline V gives CDR1 SGHNT, CDR2 YYREEE (reference sequence). CDR3 DNA sequence: TGTGCCAGCAGCTTGAAGCCCTACGAGCAGTACTTC. It yields the protein CASSLKPYEQYF. The variable domain in full, with the rest retrieved from reference TRBV5-4 and TRBJ2-7, is ETGVTQSPTHLIKTRGQQVTLRCSSQSGHNTVSWYQQALGQGPQFIFQYYREEENGRGNFPPRFSGLQFPNYSSELNVNALELDDSALYLCASSLKPYEQYFGPGTRLTVT.

In DNA, the CDR3 is TGTGCCAGCAGTTTTAAATGGGGGGAAGGATACGAGCAGTACTTC. Translated, it gives CASSFKWGEGYEQYF. The chain couples TRBV27 to TRBJ2-7; D may be TRBD2 (6 bases). The length of the CDR3 is 15 residues. V was clipped by 3 bases and J by 4 bases, with 16 bases between them. Germline V gene data show CDR1 as MNHEY and CDR2 as SMNVEV (reference sequence).

The chain employs TRBV27 and TRBJ2-1; 15 nucleotides match TRBD2. Germline-derived CDR1 and CDR2 are MNHEY and SMNVEV (reference sequence). With 4 bases clipped from V and 7 bases from J, the junction kept 2 bases outside the gene matches. The CDR3 has 15 residues. Here the CDR3 reads CASSSGTSGGNEQFF. For the CDR3, the DNA is TGTGCCAGCAGTTCTGGGACTAGCGGGGGGAATGAGCAGTTCTTC.

V usage is TRBV10-3 and J usage is TRBJ2-3; D not resolved. V shed 0 bases and J shed 6 bases, with 7 bases lying between them. There are 13 residues in the CDR3. Germline CDR1 is ENHRY and CDR2 is SYGVKD. For the CDR3, the DNA is TGTGCCATCAGTGAGTCGATAGAGGATACGCAGTATTTT. It specifies CAISESIEDTQYF.

The genes are TRBV11-3 and TRBJ2-5; D is perhaps TRBD2 (6 bases). Trimming left V 6 bases short and J 3 bases short, with 20 bases between. The V gene's germline CDR1 is SGHNT and CDR2 YENEEA. The CDR3 has 16 residues. The CDR3 sequence is CASSRGVGGVKETQYF. CDR3 nucleotide sequence: TGTGCCAGCAGTCGAGGAGTCGGAGGGGTAAAAGAGACCCAGTACTTC.

J is TRBJ1-6 and V is TRBV6-5; TRBD1 matches at 7 bases. V lost 6 bases and J lost 8; bases outside the gene matches: 7. The CDR3 is 14 residues long. Per the germline V gene, CDR1 is MNHEY and CDR2 is SVGAGI. The CDR3 here is CASSSFTGDSPLHF. In DNA, the CDR3 is TGTGCCAGCAGCTCCTTTACAGGGGATTCACCCCTCCACTTT.

The V and J genes are TRBV15 and TRBJ1-4; D is uncertain. V was pared by 0 bases and J by 6 bases, with 11 bases between. Germline assignment: CDR1 LNHNV and CDR2 YYDKDF (reference sequence). This CDR3 contains 15 residues. DNA of the CDR3: TGTGCCACCAGCAGAGATAGGGAGGGTGATGAAAAACTGTTTTTT. As protein: CATSRDREGDEKLFF.

The V and J genes are TRBV10-1 and TRBJ2-7; TRBD1 aligns across 8 bases. V lost 3 bases and J lost 5; bases outside the gene matches: 15. The CDR3 runs to 17 residues. Germline loops: CDR1 WNHNN, CDR2 SYGVQD (reference sequence). The CDR3 DNA follows: TGCGCCAGCAGTGAATCCCCCCCAGGGGGCGCACCGGACGAGCAGTACTTC. Its protein product is CASSESPPGGAPDEQYF.

The rearrangement joins TRBV19 to TRBJ1-6; D unclear. The V gene lost 6 bases and the J gene lost 0 bases, with 15 bases spanning the gap. The CDR3 runs 17 residues. Looked up from germline, CDR1 is LNHDA and CDR2 is SQIVND (reference sequence). Written as DNA, the CDR3 is TGTGCCAGTAGAACCCAATCAGCGAGCTCCTATAATTCACCCCTCCACTTT. Translated: CASRTQSASSYNSPLHF.